The clone carrying this TCR beta chain occurred a few times. Its matching antigen is unknown. A read error may produce the germline difference seen at one junction end. The sample comes from a study of T cell repertoires in cytomegalovirus infection. Study-level information: A matching HLA type, together with CMV infection, was signaled by public TCR beta signatures. Study results and caveats: Ex vivo responses were dominated by HLA-C-restricted CMV-specific TCR beta clonotypes. Summed frequency of public TCR beta families distinguished CMV carriers with the relevant HLA.

Via MiXCR, TCRdb re-called the reads, giving one row per CDR3 protein. The sample contains almost 550,000 distinct CDR3 sequences, more than 15% of which appear only once. The CDR3 is 11 amino acids. Germline CDR1 is LNHNV and CDR2 is YYDKDF (reference sequence). The TCR was taken from a human donor in good health (CMV status not recorded). Some clones in this sample may be carry-over from other donors' samples. The chain is built from TRBV15 and TRBJ1-2; weak D call: TRBD1 (6 bases). What was sequenced was CD8+ T cells from PBMCs. Written as DNA, the CDR3 is TGTGCCACCGGGACAAAACAGGTCATCCTCTTC. Amino acid sequence: CATGTKQVILF.